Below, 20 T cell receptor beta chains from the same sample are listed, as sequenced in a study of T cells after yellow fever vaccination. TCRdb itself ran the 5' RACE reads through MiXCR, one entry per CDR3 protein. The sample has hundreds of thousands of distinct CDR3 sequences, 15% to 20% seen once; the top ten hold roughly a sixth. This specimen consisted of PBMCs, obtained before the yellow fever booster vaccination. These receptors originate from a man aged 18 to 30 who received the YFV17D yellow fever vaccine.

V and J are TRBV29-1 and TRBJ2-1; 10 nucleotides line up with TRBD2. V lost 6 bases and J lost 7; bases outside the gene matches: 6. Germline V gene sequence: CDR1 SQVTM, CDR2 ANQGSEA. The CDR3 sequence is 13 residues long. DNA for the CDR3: TGCAGCGTCCGAAGCGGGGGGGCAAATGAGCAGTTCTTC. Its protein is CSVRSGGANEQFF.

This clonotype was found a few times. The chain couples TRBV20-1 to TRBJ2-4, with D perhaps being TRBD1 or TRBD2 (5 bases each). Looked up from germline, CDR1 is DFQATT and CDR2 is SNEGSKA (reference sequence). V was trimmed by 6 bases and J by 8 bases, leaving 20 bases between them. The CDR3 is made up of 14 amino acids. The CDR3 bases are TGCAGTGCCACGGGACGTAGGGTAGAGGACATTCAGTACTTC. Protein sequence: CSATGRRVEDIQYF.

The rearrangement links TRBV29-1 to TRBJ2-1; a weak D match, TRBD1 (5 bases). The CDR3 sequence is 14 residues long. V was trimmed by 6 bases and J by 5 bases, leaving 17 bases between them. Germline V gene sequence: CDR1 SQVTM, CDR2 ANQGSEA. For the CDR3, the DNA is TGCAGCGTACGACAGTTACTAATTCACAATGAGCAGTTCTTC. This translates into CSVRQLLIHNEQFF.

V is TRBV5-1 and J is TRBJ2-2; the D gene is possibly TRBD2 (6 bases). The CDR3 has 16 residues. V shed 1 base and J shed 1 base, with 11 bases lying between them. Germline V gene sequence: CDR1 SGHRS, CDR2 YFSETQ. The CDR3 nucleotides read TGCGCCAGCAGCTTGAAAGGAGGGGTGAACACCGGGGAGCTGTTTTTT. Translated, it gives CASSLKGGVNTGELFF.

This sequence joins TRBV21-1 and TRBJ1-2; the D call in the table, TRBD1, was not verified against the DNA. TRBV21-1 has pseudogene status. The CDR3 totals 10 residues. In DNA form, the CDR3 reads TGTGCCAGCAATGGACAGGGCTACACCTTC. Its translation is CASNGQGYTF.

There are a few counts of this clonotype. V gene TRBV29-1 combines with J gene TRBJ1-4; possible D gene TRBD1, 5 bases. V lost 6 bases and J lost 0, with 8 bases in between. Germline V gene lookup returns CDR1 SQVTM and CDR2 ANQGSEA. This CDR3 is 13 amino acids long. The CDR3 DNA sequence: TGCAGCGTGGGGGATCCAACTAATGAAAAACTGTTTTTT. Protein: CSVGDPTNEKLFF.

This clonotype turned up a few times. CDR3 region: CSDTGIDNYGYTF. CDR3 DNA: TGCAGCGACACCGGGATTGATAACTATGGCTACACCTTC. The chain has TRBV29-1 and TRBJ1-2, with D uncertain. Between the trimmed V and J ends, which lost 7 bases and 1 base, there was a span of 13 bases. Looked up from germline, CDR1 is SQVTM and CDR2 is ANQGSEA. The CDR3 is made up of 13 amino acids.

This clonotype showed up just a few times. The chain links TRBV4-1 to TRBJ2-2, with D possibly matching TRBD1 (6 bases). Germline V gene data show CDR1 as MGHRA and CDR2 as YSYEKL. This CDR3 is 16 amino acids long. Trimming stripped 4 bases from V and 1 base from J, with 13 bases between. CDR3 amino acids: CASSRVVGQNTGELFF. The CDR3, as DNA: TGCGCCAGCAGCCGGGTTGTGGGACAGAACACCGGGGAGCTGTTTTTT.

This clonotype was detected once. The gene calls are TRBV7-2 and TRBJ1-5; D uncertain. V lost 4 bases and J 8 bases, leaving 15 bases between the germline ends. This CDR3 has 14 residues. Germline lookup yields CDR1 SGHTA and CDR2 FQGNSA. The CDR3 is CASSSGSNREPQHF. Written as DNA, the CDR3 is TGTGCCAGCAGCTCCGGGTCAAACCGGGAGCCCCAGCATTTT. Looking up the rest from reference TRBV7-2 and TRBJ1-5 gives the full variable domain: GAGVSQSPSNKVTEKGKDVELRCDPISGHTALYWYRQSLGQGLEFLIYFQGNSAPDKSGLPSDRFSAERTGGSVSTLTIQRTQQEDSAVYLCASSSGSNREPQHFGDGTRLSIL.

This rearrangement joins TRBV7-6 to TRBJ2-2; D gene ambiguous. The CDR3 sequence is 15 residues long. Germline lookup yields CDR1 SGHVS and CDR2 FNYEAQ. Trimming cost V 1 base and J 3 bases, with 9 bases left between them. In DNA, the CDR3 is TGTGCCAGCAGCTTAGTAGGCGGTGACACCGGGGAGCTGTTTTTT. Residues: CASSLVGGDTGELFF.

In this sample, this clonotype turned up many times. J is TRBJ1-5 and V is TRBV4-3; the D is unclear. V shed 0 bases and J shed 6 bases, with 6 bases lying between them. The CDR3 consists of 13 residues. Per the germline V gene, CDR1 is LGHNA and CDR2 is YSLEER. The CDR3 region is CASSQDRAQPQHF. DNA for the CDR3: TGCGCCAGCAGCCAAGATCGGGCTCAGCCCCAGCATTTT.

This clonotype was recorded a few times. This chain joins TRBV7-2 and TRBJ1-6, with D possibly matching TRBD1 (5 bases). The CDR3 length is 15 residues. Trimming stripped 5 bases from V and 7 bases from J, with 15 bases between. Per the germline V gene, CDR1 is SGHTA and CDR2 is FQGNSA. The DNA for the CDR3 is TGTGCCAGCAGCCTTCGTCTGGACACCAATTCACCCCTCCACTTT. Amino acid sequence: CASSLRLDTNSPLHF.

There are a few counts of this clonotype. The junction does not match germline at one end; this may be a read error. The CDR3 is CASSMDRVQSF. The CDR3 DNA reads TGTGCCAGCAGTATGGACAGGGTTCAGTCCTTC. The chain joins TRBV28 to TRBJ1-2, with 8 bases aligning to TRBD1. The CDR3 length is 11 residues. Germline CDR1 is MDHEN and CDR2 is SYDVKM.

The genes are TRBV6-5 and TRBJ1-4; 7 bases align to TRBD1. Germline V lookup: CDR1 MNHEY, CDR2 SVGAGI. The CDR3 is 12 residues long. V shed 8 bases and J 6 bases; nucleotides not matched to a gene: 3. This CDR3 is CASWGTDEKLFF. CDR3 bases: TGTGCCAGCTGGGGGACAGATGAAAAACTGTTTTTT.

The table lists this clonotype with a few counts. The CDR3 sequence: CASSIGERGTGTGELFF. The CDR3 DNA reads as TGTGCCAGTAGTATAGGAGAACGGGGCACCGGGACCGGGGAGCTGTTTTTT. The chain carries TRBV19 and TRBJ2-2, with D tentatively TRBD1 or TRBD2 (5 bases each). The CDR3 runs to 17 residues. Germline CDR1 is LNHDA and CDR2 is SQIVND (reference sequence). V was pared by 1 base and J by 5 bases, with 17 bases between.

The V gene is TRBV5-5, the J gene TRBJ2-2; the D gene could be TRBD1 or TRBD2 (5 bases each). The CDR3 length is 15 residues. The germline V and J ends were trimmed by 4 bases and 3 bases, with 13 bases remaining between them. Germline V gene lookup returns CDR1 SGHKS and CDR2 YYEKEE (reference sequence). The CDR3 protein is CASSVGTSDTGELFF. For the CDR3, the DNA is TGTGCCAGCAGCGTCGGGACCAGCGACACCGGGGAGCTGTTTTTT.

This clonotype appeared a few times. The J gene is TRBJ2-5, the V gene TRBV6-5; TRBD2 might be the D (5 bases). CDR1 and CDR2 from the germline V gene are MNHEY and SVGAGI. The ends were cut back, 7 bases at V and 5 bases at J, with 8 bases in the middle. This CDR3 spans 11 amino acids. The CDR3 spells CASIGGETQYF. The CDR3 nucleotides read TGTGCCAGCATAGGCGGGGAGACCCAGTACTTC.

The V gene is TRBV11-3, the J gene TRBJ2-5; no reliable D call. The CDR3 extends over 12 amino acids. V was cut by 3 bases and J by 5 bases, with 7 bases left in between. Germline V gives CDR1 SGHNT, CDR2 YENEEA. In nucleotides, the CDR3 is TGTGCCAGCAGCTTCCCCCGGGAGACCCAGTACTTC. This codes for CASSFPRETQYF.

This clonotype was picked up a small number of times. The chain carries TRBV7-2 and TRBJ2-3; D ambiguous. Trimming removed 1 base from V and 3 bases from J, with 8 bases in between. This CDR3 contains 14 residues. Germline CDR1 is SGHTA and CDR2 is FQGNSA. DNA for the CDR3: TGTGCCAGCAGCTTAGAGTCCAGGACAGATACGCAGTATTTT. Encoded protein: CASSLESRTDTQYF.

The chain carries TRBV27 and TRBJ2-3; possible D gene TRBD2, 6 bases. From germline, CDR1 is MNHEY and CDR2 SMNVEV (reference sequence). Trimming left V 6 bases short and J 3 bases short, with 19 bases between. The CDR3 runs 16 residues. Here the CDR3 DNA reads TGTGCCAGCAGGCCGGGTAACTACGGAGGGACAGATACGCAGTATTTT. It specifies CASRPGNYGGTDTQYF.